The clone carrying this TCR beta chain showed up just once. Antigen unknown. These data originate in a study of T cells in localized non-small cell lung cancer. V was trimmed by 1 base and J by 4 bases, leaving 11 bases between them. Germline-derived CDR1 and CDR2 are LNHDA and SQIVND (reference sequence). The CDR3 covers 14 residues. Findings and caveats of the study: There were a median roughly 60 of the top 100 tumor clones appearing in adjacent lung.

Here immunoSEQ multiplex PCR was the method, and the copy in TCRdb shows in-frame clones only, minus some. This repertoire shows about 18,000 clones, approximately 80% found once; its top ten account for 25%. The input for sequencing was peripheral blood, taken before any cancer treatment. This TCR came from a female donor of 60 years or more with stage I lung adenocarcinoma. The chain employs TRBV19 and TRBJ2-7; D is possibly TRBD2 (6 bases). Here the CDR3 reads CASSIATGTYEQYF. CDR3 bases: TGTGCCAGTAGTATAGCGACCGGGACTTACGAGCAGTACTTC.